These T cell receptor beta chains were read from a single sample in a study of T cells expressing NK-cell markers. TCRdb re-called the 5' RACE reads; one entry per CDR3 protein, DNA not given. This repertoire comprises approximately 460,000 distinct CDR3 sequences; its ten largest clones make up 7.3%. The specimen was blood T cells: a sorted CD56 or NKG2C T cell subset, CD4+ or CD8+ T cells, or bulk PBMC T cells (not recorded which). The receptors were sampled from a woman aged 18-69 years in good health. Each CDR3 is given with its conserved first and last residue.

len	v_gene	j_gene	CDR3aa
13	TRBV11-1	TRBJ2-1	CASSLTGGDEQFF
14	TRBV12-3/TRBV12-4	TRBJ1-1	CATSRDPANTEAFF
14	TRBV7-3	TRBJ2-5	CASSPRGGGETQYF
16	TRBV12-3/TRBV12-4	TRBJ1-1	CASSLVLPRAWAEAFF
15	TRBV12-3/TRBV12-4	TRBJ1-5	CASSQTDGSNQPQHF
14	TRBV3-1	TRBJ1-1	CASSSHTGNTEAFF
16	TRBV30	TRBJ2-3	CAWIGWGGPLTDTQYF
16	TRBV6-1	TRBJ2-3	CASSEAAADGTDTQYF
15	TRBV7-2	TRBJ2-1	CASSSPGQGLNEQFF
14	TRBV5-1	TRBJ2-7	CASTPRQGAYEQYF
17	TRBV20-1	TRBJ2-1	CSARDLASGALWNEQFF
15	TRBV11-1	TRBJ2-3	CASSTRLASTDTQYF
12	TRBV29-1	TRBJ1-1	CSVPAAPFEAFF
14	TRBV4-3	TRBJ1-1	CASSQPGAGTEAFF
16	TRBV6-1	TRBJ2-3	CASSKGVNQEADTQYF
13	TRBV6-4	TRBJ1-5	CASSGGSNQPQHF
15	TRBV28	TRBJ2-7	CASTTPGQTSYEQYF
16	TRBV18	TRBJ1-1	CASSPDRDSVNTEAFF
17	TRBV20-1	TRBJ2-2	CSARDRWASPNTGELFF
16	TRBV12-3/TRBV12-4	TRBJ2-1	CASSFSRDFSYNEQFF
12	TRBV4-2	TRBJ2-1	CASSQDLGEQFF
15	TRBV6-1	TRBJ1-5	CASSRGTGDNQPQHF
14	TRBV15	TRBJ2-7	CATTRDTGSYEQYF
16	TRBV6-5	TRBJ2-1	CASSSIAGGPSDEQFF
15	TRBV12-3/TRBV12-4	TRBJ2-2	CASRTQALNTGELFF
15	TRBV5-1	TRBJ1-3	CASSLEGSLGNTIYF
14	TRBV5-1	TRBJ1-6	CASSLRQDGSPLHF
17	TRBV5-1	TRBJ2-3	CASSPGRTSGSTDTQYF
16	TRBV7-9	TRBJ1-2	CASSLVTGYDPYGYTF
17	TRBV28	TRBJ2-1	CASSSRPGTGAHNEQFF
15	TRBV10-3	TRBJ2-2	CAISEPGQGAGELFF
14	TRBV20-1	TRBJ1-6	CSARAGGANSPLHF
13	TRBV14	TRBJ2-3	CASSQAKSDTQYF
16	TRBV6-1	TRBJ2-1	CASSPEGTGGFNEQFF
14	TRBV7-2	TRBJ2-5	CASSRAGGRETQYF
14	TRBV7-9	TRBJ2-3	CASSSQAATDTQYF
16	TRBV28	TRBJ2-2	CASSLGLAGSTGELFF
11	TRBV6-5	TRBJ2-7	CARNRGNEQYF
12	TRBV20-1	TRBJ2-1	CSASGSLDEQFF
16	TRBV5-5	TRBJ2-7	CASSQGQDLLSYEQYF
14	TRBV28	TRBJ2-1	CASSFGRTLNEQFF
12	TRBV28	TRBJ2-1	CASGVLSNEQFF
14	TRBV6-5	TRBJ2-5	CASISWQPPETQYF
16	TRBV4-3	TRBJ2-1	CASSQGTSGFTAEQFF
15	TRBV6-5	TRBJ1-3	CASSYFTSSGNTIYF
14	TRBV2	TRBJ2-3	CASTLAGALDTQYF
14	TRBV20-1	TRBJ2-1	CSAQSHLLAEEQFF
13	TRBV25-1	TRBJ1-1	CASGQRPWDKAFF
14	TRBV6-5	TRBJ2-7	CASSSSPQGGEQYF
14	TRBV29-1	TRBJ2-6	CSAGDRAGANVLTF
15	TRBV19	TRBJ2-1	CASSSGTQGIHEQFF
20	TRBV7-8	TRBJ2-1	CASSGPRDRGLFSSYNEQFF
13	TRBV5-8	TRBJ1-1	CASRPTGGPEAFF
15	TRBV5-1	TRBJ2-3	CASRQDSLGTDTQYF
16	TRBV4-1	TRBJ2-2	CASSQGTSGYTGELFF
15	TRBV7-2	TRBJ2-2	CASSWGLTNTGELFF
15	TRBV11-2	TRBJ2-3	CASSPTTGGKDTQYF